This T cell receptor (beta chain) was sequenced in a study of T cell repertoires in cytomegalovirus infection. Study conclusions and caveats: The ex vivo response was dominated by HLA-C-restricted CMV-specific TCR beta clonotypes. Adding up the frequency of public TCR beta families identified people who carried CMV plus the relevant HLA.

Trimming removed 8 bases from V and 0 bases from J, with 8 bases in between. This CDR3 is 13 amino acids long. Germline CDR1 is ENHRY and CDR2 is SYGVKD. Note on this clonotype: Its target is not known.

Via MiXCR, TCRdb re-called the reads, giving one row per CDR3 protein. The sample carries approximately 1,000,000 distinct CDR3 sequences, roughly 31% recorded once. The sequencing here drew on cultured CD8+ T cells from PBMCs, taken from culture after CMV antigen stimulation. V usage is TRBV10-3 and J usage is TRBJ1-3, with unresolved D. The TCR comes from a human donor in good health (CMV status not recorded). Some clones in this sample may be carry-over from other donors' samples. The CDR3 reads CAIHGDSGNTIYF. The CDR3 region has the DNA TGTGCCATCCATGGAGACTCTGGAAACACCATATATTTT.